The rows below give T cell receptor beta chains drawn from one sample of a study of blood T cell repertoires in COVID-19. Data came from immunoSEQ multiplex PCR; TCRdb stores just in-frame clones and leaves some out. Of around 310,000 clones in the sample, over 80% were seen once. Sample: PBMCs or T cells enriched from blood (not recorded which). The receptors shown here come from a man aged 30 to 45 who had recovered from COVID-19. Each CDR3 is given with its conserved first and last residue. Fields, in order: V gene, D gene, clone size, J gene, CDR3 protein, CDR3 DNA. The D gene is left open where the match is weak. Some rows have no size entry. The others give once, few or many, or a class for an expanded clone.

v_gene: TRBV11-2; d_gene: NA; abundance: NA; j_gene: TRBJ1-2; CDR3aa: CASSPVRGAVGGYTF; CDR3nt: TGTGCCAGCAGCCCGGTCCGGGGGGCAGTGGGCGGCTACACCTTC
v_gene: TRBV7-3; d_gene: NA; abundance: once; j_gene: TRBJ2-2; CDR3aa: CASSPGGGGNTGELFF; CDR3nt: TGTGCCAGCAGCCCGGGAGGGGGCGGCAACACCGGGGAGCTGTTTTTT
v_gene: TRBV6-1; d_gene: NA; abundance: NA; j_gene: TRBJ2-5; CDR3aa: CASSEWRGQETQYF; CDR3nt: TGTGCCAGCAGTGAATGGAGGGGCCAAGAGACCCAGTACTTC
v_gene: TRBV5-6; d_gene: TRBD2; abundance: NA; j_gene: TRBJ2-3; CDR3aa: CASSFSSGGFTDTQYF; CDR3nt: TGTGCCAGCAGCTTCTCTAGCGGGGGGTTCACAGATACGCAGTATTTT
v_gene: TRBV18; d_gene: NA; abundance: once; j_gene: TRBJ1-1; CDR3aa: CASSPPGSEAFF; CDR3nt: TGTGCCAGCTCACCTCCAGGGTCTGAAGCTTTCTTT
v_gene: TRBV6-5; d_gene: TRBD2; abundance: NA; j_gene: TRBJ2-1; CDR3aa: CASSYTAGAYNEQFF; CDR3nt: TGTGCCAGCAGTTACACGGCGGGGGCCTACAATGAGCAGTTCTTC
v_gene: TRBV2; d_gene: NA; abundance: NA; j_gene: TRBJ1-6; CDR3aa: CASQIEGPYNSPLHF; CDR3nt: TGTGCCAGCCAGATAGAGGGCCCCTATAATTCACCCCTCCACTTT
v_gene: TRBV19; d_gene: TRBD2; abundance: NA; j_gene: TRBJ2-7; CDR3aa: CASSIYGPSGDPYEQYF; CDR3nt: TGTGCCAGTAGTATATATGGGCCTAGCGGGGACCCCTACGAGCAGTACTTC
v_gene: TRBV5-8; d_gene: NA; abundance: NA; j_gene: TRBJ1-6; CDR3aa: CASSLLSTSHLHF; CDR3nt: TGTGCCAGCAGCTTGCTGTCGACTAGCCACCTCCACTTT
v_gene: TRBV19; d_gene: NA; abundance: once; j_gene: TRBJ2-7; CDR3aa: CASSLGRGTYEQYF; CDR3nt: TGTGCCAGTAGTCTCGGACGGGGGACCTACGAGCAGTACTTC
v_gene: TRBV28; d_gene: TRBD1; abundance: NA; j_gene: TRBJ1-6; CDR3aa: CASSRGGRAYNSPLHF; CDR3nt: TGTGCCAGCAGCCGAGGGGGCAGGGCCTATAATTCACCCCTCCACTTT
v_gene: TRBV11-2; d_gene: TRBD1; abundance: once; j_gene: TRBJ2-1; CDR3aa: CASSLDRAGEQFF; CDR3nt: TGTGCCAGCAGCTTGGACAGGGCAGGTGAGCAGTTCTTC
v_gene: TRBV19; d_gene: NA; abundance: NA; j_gene: TRBJ2-3; CDR3aa: CASSMMGGPTDTQYF; CDR3nt: TGTGCCAGTAGTATGATGGGGGGGCCCACAGATACGCAGTATTTT
v_gene: TRBV3-1/TRBV3-2; d_gene: NA; abundance: NA; j_gene: TRBJ2-7; CDR3aa: CASSQVRGGRNEQYF; CDR3nt: TGTGCCAGCAGCCAAGTTAGGGGGGGGAGGAACGAGCAGTACTTC
v_gene: TRBV19; d_gene: TRBD2; abundance: NA; j_gene: TRBJ2-1; CDR3aa: CASSIKGLAGNNEQFF; CDR3nt: TGTGCCAGTAGTATTAAGGGACTAGCGGGGAACAATGAGCAGTTCTTC
v_gene: TRBV19; d_gene: TRBD1; abundance: NA; j_gene: TRBJ1-5; CDR3aa: CASSYTGQGHQPQHF; CDR3nt: TGTGCCAGTAGTTATACGGGACAGGGCCATCAGCCCCAGCATTTT
v_gene: TRBV3-1/TRBV3-2; d_gene: NA; abundance: NA; j_gene: TRBJ2-3; CDR3aa: CASSQAVGTQYF; CDR3nt: TGTGCCAGCAGCCAAGCCGTCGGGACGCAGTATTTT
v_gene: TRBV29-1; d_gene: NA; abundance: NA; j_gene: TRBJ1-2; CDR3aa: CSVGVSRGYTF; CDR3nt: TGCAGCGTTGGAGTATCTCGTGGCTACACCTTC
v_gene: TRBV6-5; d_gene: TRBD1; abundance: NA; j_gene: TRBJ2-2; CDR3aa: CASSATGGLAGELFF; CDR3nt: TGTGCCAGCAGCGCAACAGGGGGCTTAGCCGGGGAGCTGTTTTTT
v_gene: TRBV6-1; d_gene: TRBD1; abundance: NA; j_gene: TRBJ1-2; CDR3aa: CASSEAPDRAYGYTF; CDR3nt: TGTGCCAGCAGTGAAGCGCCGGACAGGGCCTATGGCTACACCTTC
v_gene: TRBV5-4; d_gene: TRBD1; abundance: few; j_gene: TRBJ2-1; CDR3aa: CASGAGGIDEQFF; CDR3nt: TGTGCCAGCGGTGCAGGGGGCATCGATGAGCAGTTCTTC
v_gene: TRBV28; d_gene: TRBD1; abundance: NA; j_gene: TRBJ2-7; CDR3aa: CASSRLGQGEGEQYF; CDR3nt: TGTGCCAGCAGTAGATTAGGACAGGGGGAAGGAGAGCAGTACTTC
v_gene: TRBV5-1; d_gene: NA; abundance: NA; j_gene: TRBJ1-1; CDR3aa: CASSVEQGRGTEAFF; CDR3nt: TGCGCCAGCAGCGTGGAACAGGGAAGGGGCACTGAAGCTTTCTTT
v_gene: TRBV24-1; d_gene: NA; abundance: NA; j_gene: TRBJ2-7; CDR3aa: CATQAVLPPYEQYF; CDR3nt: TGTGCCACCCAGGCAGTTCTACCCCCCTACGAGCAGTACTTC
v_gene: TRBV11-3; d_gene: NA; abundance: NA; j_gene: TRBJ1-6; CDR3aa: CASSLTQNSPLHF; CDR3nt: TGTGCCAGCAGCTTAACCCAGAATTCACCCCTCCACTTT
v_gene: TRBV10-3; d_gene: TRBD2; abundance: once; j_gene: TRBJ2-3; CDR3aa: CAISGQAGAGDTQYF; CDR3nt: TGTGCCATCAGCGGACAAGCGGGGGCGGGGGATACGCAGTATTTT
v_gene: TRBV5-4; d_gene: NA; abundance: NA; j_gene: TRBJ1-5; CDR3aa: CASSLDGGNQPQHF; CDR3nt: TGTGCCAGCAGCTTGGACGGGGGCAATCAGCCCCAGCATTTT
v_gene: TRBV19; d_gene: NA; abundance: once; j_gene: TRBJ1-3; CDR3aa: CASSMAISSGNTIYF; CDR3nt: TGTGCCAGTAGTATGGCCATCAGCTCTGGAAACACCATATATTTT
v_gene: TRBV10-3; d_gene: NA; abundance: NA; j_gene: TRBJ1-1; CDR3aa: CAISGGQGREAFF; CDR3nt: TGTGCCATCAGTGGGGGTCAGGGGAGGGAGGCTTTCTTT
v_gene: TRBV4-1; d_gene: NA; abundance: NA; j_gene: TRBJ1-3; CDR3aa: CASSQLSGPSGNTIYF; CDR3nt: TGCGCCAGCAGCCAACTCAGCGGACCCTCTGGAAACACCATATATTTT
v_gene: TRBV12-3/TRBV12-4; d_gene: NA; abundance: NA; j_gene: TRBJ2-5; CDR3aa: CASAYRETQYF; CDR3nt: TGTGCCAGCGCCTACCGAGAGACCCAGTACTTC
v_gene: TRBV5-5; d_gene: NA; abundance: many; j_gene: TRBJ2-7; CDR3aa: CASSFGATYEQYF; CDR3nt: TGTGCCAGCAGCTTCGGAGCCACCTACGAGCAGTACTTC
v_gene: TRBV6-1; d_gene: NA; abundance: NA; j_gene: TRBJ1-2; CDR3aa: CASSDAWTVFYGYTF; CDR3nt: TGTGCCAGCAGTGACGCCTGGACAGTCTTCTATGGCTACACCTTC
v_gene: TRBV7-9; d_gene: NA; abundance: NA; j_gene: TRBJ1-1; CDR3aa: CASSLQQSNTEAFF; CDR3nt: TGTGCCAGCAGCTTACAACAGAGTAACACTGAAGCTTTCTTT
v_gene: TRBV11-2; d_gene: NA; abundance: NA; j_gene: TRBJ1-6; CDR3aa: CASSLAARDSPLHF; CDR3nt: TGTGCCAGCAGCTTAGCGGCCCGGGATTCACCCCTCCACTTT
v_gene: TRBV19; d_gene: TRBD1; abundance: once; j_gene: TRBJ1-5; CDR3aa: CASSRQGVNQPQHF; CDR3nt: TGTGCCAGTAGTCGACAGGGGGTCAATCAGCCCCAGCATTTT
v_gene: TRBV4-1; d_gene: NA; abundance: NA; j_gene: TRBJ2-7; CDR3aa: CASSQDRGTYEQYF; CDR3nt: TGCGCCAGCAGCCAAGATAGGGGTACCTACGAGCAGTACTTC
v_gene: TRBV5-1; d_gene: TRBD2; abundance: NA; j_gene: TRBJ2-5; CDR3aa: CASSSGLAGGPERKTQYF; CDR3nt: TGCGCCAGCAGCTCCGGACTAGCGGGGGGCCCGGAGCGAAAGACCCAGTACTTC
v_gene: TRBV4-2; d_gene: NA; abundance: once; j_gene: TRBJ2-2; CDR3aa: CASSPTSNTGELFF; CDR3nt: TGTGCCAGCAGCCCCACATCGAACACCGGGGAGCTGTTTTTT
v_gene: TRBV13; d_gene: TRBD2; abundance: NA; j_gene: TRBJ2-1; CDR3aa: CASSAGLAGGNEQFF; CDR3nt: TGTGCCAGCAGCGCCGGACTAGCGGGGGGAAATGAGCAGTTCTTC
v_gene: TRBV3-1/TRBV3-2; d_gene: NA; abundance: NA; j_gene: TRBJ1-5; CDR3aa: CASSKGGPNRIQPQHF; CDR3nt: TGTGCCAGCAGCAAGGGGGGGCCCAATCGGATTCAGCCCCAGCATTTT
v_gene: TRBV28; d_gene: NA; abundance: NA; j_gene: TRBJ1-2; CDR3aa: CASSFIPGGGYTF; CDR3nt: TGTGCCAGCAGTTTTATCCCGGGAGGGGGCTACACCTTC
v_gene: TRBV7-2; d_gene: NA; abundance: NA; j_gene: TRBJ1-3; CDR3aa: CASSLKRDLGISGNTIYF; CDR3nt: TGTGCCAGCAGCTTAAAACGGGATTTAGGGATCTCTGGAAACACCATATATTTT
v_gene: TRBV29-1; d_gene: NA; abundance: NA; j_gene: TRBJ2-3; CDR3aa: CSVAGSLGDTQYF; CDR3nt: TGCAGCGTTGCGGGATCCCTGGGGGATACGCAGTATTTT
v_gene: TRBV5-6; d_gene: NA; abundance: NA; j_gene: TRBJ2-7; CDR3aa: CASSYRTVVSYEQYF; CDR3nt: TGTGCCAGCAGCTACCGGACAGTAGTCTCCTACGAGCAGTACTTC
v_gene: TRBV4-1; d_gene: NA; abundance: NA; j_gene: TRBJ1-5; CDR3aa: CASSPGDSNQPQHF; CDR3nt: TGCGCCAGCAGCCCAGGGGATAGCAATCAGCCCCAGCATTTT
v_gene: TRBV5-4; d_gene: TRBD2; abundance: NA; j_gene: TRBJ2-1; CDR3aa: CASSPRLAGGYNEQFF; CDR3nt: TGTGCCAGCAGCCCCCGGCTAGCGGGGGGGTACAATGAGCAGTTCTTC
v_gene: TRBV4-2; d_gene: NA; abundance: NA; j_gene: TRBJ2-3; CDR3aa: CASSPRRAGSTDTQYF; CDR3nt: TGTGCCAGCAGCCCTCGGCGGGCGGGGAGCACAGATACGCAGTATTTT